This TCR beta chain was sequenced for a study of patients and donors after allogeneic stem cell transplantation. This clonotype was picked up a small number of times. The V end was cut by 10 bases, the J end by 4 bases, with 19 bases between. The CDR3 is 14 residues long. Germline values: CDR1 MNHEY, CDR2 SVGAGI. One entry per CDR3 protein results from TCRdb running MiXCR on the RT-PCR reads. The sample includes approximately 150,000 distinct CDR3 sequences, about two fifths of them seen just once. Sequencing was carried out using blood, either unsorted or a sorted T cell fraction (not recorded which). The rearrangement joins TRBV6-5 to TRBJ1-1; D may be TRBD1 (5 bases). This clonotype was sampled from a human donor who was either an allogeneic HSCT recipient or a stem cell or donor lymphocyte infusion donor (not recorded which). It is not recorded whose cells these are; they may come from a transplant donor. The chain's CDR3 is CAISPGPVGTEAFF. In nucleotides, the CDR3 is TGTGCCATCAGCCCAGGGCCGGTGGGCACTGAAGCTTTCTTT.